A single sample is the source of the 28 T cell receptor beta chains below, sequenced in a study of early T cells in non-severe SARS-CoV-2 infection. From the 5' RACE reads, TCRdb called clonotypes with MiXCR, one entry per CDR3 protein. The repertoire holds over 75,000 distinct CDR3 sequences, just under 15% seen once, with around 5.4% in the top ten. The sequencing sample was made of whole blood. These receptors were taken from an adult who was a healthcare worker with PCR-confirmed SARS-CoV-2 infection or an uninfected control (not recorded which).

This chain joins TRBV12-3 or TRBV12-4 and TRBJ2-2; the D is unclear. V was clipped by 6 bases and J by 7 bases, with 9 bases between them. This CDR3 is built from 12 residues. CDR3 loop: CASRINNGELFF. CDR3 sequence (DNA): TGTGCCAGCAGGATTAATAACGGGGAGCTGTTTTTT.

This chain links TRBV28 with TRBJ1-1, with D tentatively TRBD1 (5 bases). CDR1 MDHEN and CDR2 SYDVKM come from the germline V gene. The CDR3 consists of 11 residues. V shed 10 bases and J shed 8 bases, with 14 bases lying between them. CDR3: CATNPGAEAFF. The CDR3 region has the DNA TGTGCCACTAACCCCGGGGCCGAAGCTTTCTTT.

In its sample, this clonotype was seen many times. This sequence joins TRBV7-2 and TRBJ2-3, with TRBD1 matching 12 bases. With V trimmed by 6 bases and J by 2 bases, 21 bases remained unmatched. Germline CDR1 is SGHTA and CDR2 is FQGNSA. This CDR3 has 21 amino acids. In nucleotides, the CDR3 is TGTGCCAGCAGAGCTATGGGTATTAGGACCGGGACAGGGGGCCTCACAGATACGCAGTATTTT. Translation: CASRAMGIRTGTGGLTDTQYF.

This clonotype was detected a few times. The genes are TRBV4-3 and TRBJ1-1, with D uncertain. Germline V gives CDR1 LGHNA, CDR2 YSLEER. This CDR3 contains 14 residues. V gave up 0 bases and J gave up 7 bases, with 12 bases separating them. The CDR3 sequence: CASSQDGENVEAFF. The CDR3 bases are TGCGCCAGCAGCCAAGATGGGGAGAATGTTGAAGCTTTCTTT.

This clonotype was seen ten or more times. This sequence joins TRBV20-1 and TRBJ2-1, with TRBD2 matching 10 bases. V lost 5 bases and J lost 7; bases outside the gene matches: 11. CDR3 length: 15 amino acids. CDR1 and CDR2 (germline): DFQATT, SNEGSKA (reference sequence). In DNA, the CDR3 is TGCAGTGCTGCCCACAGCGGGAGGGCCTCGAATGAGCAGTTCTTC. Encoded protein: CSAAHSGRASNEQFF.

This clonotype was found a few times. The genes are TRBV20-1 and TRBJ2-1, with D possibly called TRBD1 or TRBD2 (5 bases each). CDR1 and CDR2 (germline): DFQATT, SNEGSKA (reference sequence). The CDR3 length is 14 residues. V lost 4 bases, J lost 0 bases, and 10 bases lay in between. The CDR3 reads CSAIKGSSYNEQFF. CDR3 DNA: TGCAGTGCTATCAAGGGGAGCTCCTACAATGAGCAGTTCTTC.

This clonotype came up a few times. The V and J genes are TRBV7-3 and TRBJ1-6; D not certain. The CDR3 loop spans 13 amino acids. Per the germline V gene, CDR1 is SGHTA and CDR2 is FQGTGA. Deletions cut 2 bases from V and 7 bases from J, with 6 bases between. The CDR3 DNA reads TGTGCCAGCAGCTTATACCCCAATTCACCCCTCCACTTT. It specifies CASSLYPNSPLHF. Filled out from reference TRBV7-3 and TRBJ1-6, the complete variable domain reads GAGVSQTPSNKVTEKGKYVELRCDPISGHTALYWYRQSLGQGPEFLIYFQGTGAADDSGLPNDRFFAVRPEGSVSTLKIQRTERGDSAVYLCASSLYPNSPLHFGNGTRLTVT.

This clonotype came up a few times. The chain couples TRBV5-4 to TRBJ2-5, with TRBD1 matching 9 bases. The CDR3 has 14 residues. CDR1 and CDR2 from the germline V gene are SGHNT and YYREEE (reference sequence). The junction had 4 bases not matched to a gene; V was cut back by 3 bases and J by 4 bases. CDR3 nucleotide sequence: TGTGCCAGCAGCTACAGGGGGCGCGGAGAGACCCAGTACTTC. It specifies CASSYRGRGETQYF.

The V gene is TRBV28, the J gene TRBJ2-7; 10 bases are shared with TRBD2. CDR3 length: 13 amino acids. Trimming removed 5 bases from V and 3 bases from J; junction bases left unmatched: 1. Germline V gives CDR1 MDHEN, CDR2 SYDVKM. CDR3 nucleotides: TGTGCCAGCAGTCGGACTAGCGGCTACGAGCAGTACTTC. It yields the protein CASSRTSGYEQYF.

This clonotype occurred a few times. The chain joins TRBV20-1 to TRBJ2-7; 7 bases are a match to TRBD2. The CDR3 covers 12 residues. In germline, CDR1 is DFQATT, CDR2 SNEGSKA (reference sequence). V was pared by 6 bases and J by 3 bases, with 5 bases of the junction left unmatched. The CDR3 here is CSALRGSYEQYF. CDR3 DNA: TGCAGTGCCCTGCGGGGGAGCTACGAGCAGTACTTC.

This clonotype has only a few counts. This chain connects TRBV12-3 or TRBV12-4 to TRBJ2-6; TRBD1 might be the D (5 bases). The CDR3 is 16 residues long. V shed 6 bases and J shed 1 base, with 13 bases lying between them. The CDR3 DNA follows: TGTGCCAGCAGCTGGGGCAGTTTATCTGGGGCCAACGTCCTGACTTTC. It translates to CASSWGSLSGANVLTF.

This clonotype was counted many times. The gene calls are TRBV7-7 and TRBJ2-1; D is ambiguous. Germline V gene sequence: CDR1 SSHAT, CDR2 FNYEAQ (reference sequence). V was trimmed by 4 bases and J by 8 bases, leaving 6 bases between them. The CDR3 totals 11 residues. The CDR3 region has the DNA TGTGCCAGCAGCTCGGGCGATGAGCAGTTCTTC. It translates to CASSSGDEQFF.

This clonotype was seen a handful of times. The chain has TRBV7-2 and TRBJ2-3; D uncertain. V lost 1 base and J 7 bases, leaving 12 bases between the germline ends. This CDR3 region has 14 residues. Per germline, CDR1 SGHTA and CDR2 FQGNSA. CDR3 DNA: TGTGCCAGCAGCTTAGGGGGTTCTAGTTATACGCAGTATTTT. This gives the protein CASSLGGSSYTQYF.

V is TRBV7-9 and J is TRBJ2-1; the D gene is possibly TRBD1 (5 bases). Between the trimmed V and J ends, which lost 5 bases and 10 bases, there was a span of 15 bases. Looked up from germline, CDR1 is SEHNR and CDR2 is FQNEAQ (reference sequence). The CDR3 consists of 13 residues. The CDR3 DNA sequence: TGTGCCAGCAGCCCAGGGCGTCTGGACGAGCAGTTCTTC. This gives the protein CASSPGRLDEQFF.

The chain joins TRBV28 to TRBJ2-4; D not certain. Trimming took off 4 bases at V and 7 bases at J, with 17 bases between the two ends. Germline V gene data show CDR1 as MDHEN and CDR2 as SYDVKM. CDR3 size: 15 residues. This CDR3 is CASSSPASGRNIQYF. DNA of the CDR3: TGTGCCAGCAGTTCCCCTGCGTCAGGAAGGAACATTCAGTACTTC. Full variable domain (outside the CDR3, taken from reference TRBV28 and TRBJ2-4): DVKVTQSSRYLVKRTGEKVFLECVQDMDHENMFWYRQDPGLGLRLIYFSYDVKMKEKGDIPEGYSVSREKKERFSLILESASTNQTSMYLCASSSPASGRNIQYFGAGTRLSVL.

This clonotype was counted many times. The rearrangement uses TRBV27 and TRBJ2-1, with TRBD2 identical over 12 bases. CDR3 size: 16 residues. V shed 2 bases and J 13 bases; nucleotides not matched to a gene: 12. Germline V gene data show CDR1 as MNHEY and CDR2 as SMNVEV (reference sequence). The CDR3 sequence: CASSLVSSGLAGSQFF. In nucleotides, the CDR3 is TGTGCCAGCAGTTTAGTATCTTCAGGACTAGCGGGAAGTCAGTTCTTC.

The chain recombines TRBV3-1 with TRBJ2-1, with 7 bases fitting TRBD1. Germline assignment: CDR1 LGHDT and CDR2 YNNKEL (reference sequence). The V and J ends lost 2 bases and 10 bases, in that order; junction bases with no gene match: 8. The CDR3 consists of 14 residues. The CDR3 here is CASSQRDRGDEQFF. CDR3 DNA sequence: TGTGCCAGCAGCCAACGGGACAGAGGGGACGAGCAGTTCTTC.

The genes are TRBV10-3 and TRBJ1-2, with a tentative D call TRBD1 (5 bases). Germline CDR1 ENHRY, CDR2 SYGVKD. CDR3 size: 13 residues. V was pared by 10 bases and J by 4 bases, with 16 bases between. CDR3 residues: CATAGTDLYGYTF. CDR3 coding DNA: TGTGCCACGGCCGGGACGGACCTCTATGGCTACACCTTC.

This clonotype occurred many times. V and J are TRBV19 and TRBJ2-6; D gene unclear. The germline V gene has CDR1 LNHDA and CDR2 SQIVND (reference sequence). Trimming removed 3 bases at V and 2 bases at J, with 11 bases between. This CDR3 spans 16 amino acids. CDR3 in DNA: TGTGCCAGTAGTATCCCGGACGGTACTGGGGCCAACGTCCTGACTTTC. It is translated as CASSIPDGTGANVLTF.

For this clonotype: No conserved phenylalanine or tryptophan ends this CDR3, so it is likely a read error. Because the CDR3's place on the DNA is in doubt, the DNA is left out and the CDR3 is given as listed by TCRdb. The V gene is TRBV4-3, the J gene TRBJ2-5. Germline lookup yields CDR1 LGHNA and CDR2 YSLEER. The CDR3 is 8 residues long, counting both termini. The chain's CDR3 is CASSQEGS.

This chain uses TRBV5-6 with TRBJ2-1; weak D call: TRBD1 (5 bases). CDR3 length equals 15 residues. V was trimmed by 0 bases and J by 6 bases, leaving 13 bases between them. The germline V gene has CDR1 SGHDT and CDR2 YYEEEE. CDR3 DNA: TGTGCCAGCAGCTTGGCCGTGGGGCCGAGCAATGAGCAGTTCTTC. Its translation: CASSLAVGPSNEQFF.

The chain employs TRBV20-1 and TRBJ2-1; 7 bases are shared with TRBD2. The CDR3 runs to 14 residues. Germline assignment: CDR1 DFQATT and CDR2 SNEGSKA (reference sequence). The trim removed 5 bases at V and 7 bases at J, leaving 11 bases unmatched. The CDR3 DNA is TGCAGTGCTGGGCCCCGGGGAGGGCGGAATGAGCAGTTCTTC. Translating gives CSAGPRGGRNEQFF.

This clonotype was observed at least ten times. This chain joins TRBV5-6 and TRBJ2-7; 12 positions match TRBD1. Germline V gene lookup returns CDR1 SGHDT and CDR2 YYEEEE. The CDR3 contains 18 residues. The ends lost 5 bases at V and 3 bases at J; junction bases unmatched: 15. CDR3 in DNA: TGTGCCAGCAGGTCCCGGGACAGGGGGCGCAGAGCAGTCTACGAGCAGTACTTC. This codes for CASRSRDRGRRAVYEQYF.

In DNA form, the CDR3 reads TGTGCCAGCAGTCCGAACCGCGCTGGCGGGCAGCCAGACGTCTACGAGCAGTACTTC. This gives the protein CASSPNRAGGQPDVYEQYF. The genes are TRBV27 and TRBJ2-7; perhaps TRBD2 as D (5 bases). V shed 5 bases and J shed 3 bases, with 29 bases lying between them. CDR3 size: 19 residues. CDR1 and CDR2 (germline): MNHEY, SMNVEV (reference sequence).

This clonotype was counted a single time. This rearrangement joins TRBV12-3 or TRBV12-4 to TRBJ2-1; 13 bases are a match to TRBD2. V gave up 5 bases and J gave up 7 bases; unmatched junction bases: 2. The length of the CDR3 is 14 residues. The CDR3 is CASSTSGRGNEQFF. The CDR3 DNA sequence: TGTGCCAGCAGTACTAGCGGGAGGGGAAATGAGCAGTTCTTC.

In this sample, this clonotype turned up a few times. The rearrangement joins TRBV11-2 to TRBJ2-1, with TRBD2 identical over 13 bases. V shed 1 base, J shed 10 bases, and the junction held 7 bases outside the gene matches. The CDR3 has 16 residues. The V gene's germline CDR1 is SGHAT and CDR2 FQNNGV. CDR3 sequence (DNA): TGTGCCAGCAGCTTAGTCGGACTAGCGGGAGCGGACGAGCAGTTCTTC. This sequence encodes CASSLVGLAGADEQFF.

This clonotype was observed a handful of times. The rearrangement links TRBV9 to TRBJ2-1, with 7 bases identical to TRBD2. J gave up 8 bases and V 10 bases, and 12 bases lay outside the gene matches. The CDR3 loop spans 13 amino acids. The germline V gene encodes CDR1 SGDLS and CDR2 YYNGEE. The DNA of the CDR3 is TGTGCCGGGGGGGAAACGCCCCACGATGAGCAGTTCTTC. It codes for CAGGETPHDEQFF.

The chain is built from TRBV14 and TRBJ2-2; D is unresolved. This CDR3 has 12 amino acids. Looked up from germline, CDR1 is SGHDN and CDR2 is FVKESK. V shed 3 bases and J shed 6 bases, with 5 bases lying between them. CDR3 in DNA: TGTGCCAGCAGCCATCAGTCCGGGGAGCTGTTTTTT. Protein product: CASSHQSGELFF.